A selection of T cell receptor beta chains follows, all from one sample in a study of T cells in Graves' hyperthyroidism and ophthalmopathy. In TCRdb, the multiplex PCR reads were re-called with MiXCR into one record per CDR3 protein. The profile covers under 700,000 distinct CDR3 sequences, with over 15% appearing a single time and roughly 18% taken by the ten largest. The sequenced sample consisted of blood. The receptor set was obtained from a woman aged 18 to 35 with Graves' hyperthyroidism. Each CDR3 is given with its conserved first and last residue. D genes are given only for firm matches. Only part of the rows carry a size: once, few, many, or a class if the clone is expanded.

j_call v_call d_call clone_size cdr3_aa cdr3_nt
TRBJ2-1 TRBV11-2 TRBD1 many CASRPQGGRGEQFF TGTGCCAGCAGACCACAGGGGGGACGGGGTGAGCAGTTCTTC
TRBJ2-1 TRBV20-1 - many CSLMGIGNEQFF TGCAGCCTTATGGGAATCGGCAATGAGCAGTTCTTC
TRBJ2-2 TRBV24-1 TRBD2 - CAIAGGAGELFF TGTGCCATCGCTGGGGGGGCCGGGGAGCTGTTTTTT
TRBJ2-3 TRBV18 - - CASSPSETSDTQYF TGTGCCAGCTCACCATCCGAAACATCAGATACGCAGTATTTT
TRBJ2-1 TRBV19 TRBD2 few CASSIFPTSGRGNEQFF TGTGCCAGTAGTATATTCCCCACTAGCGGGAGAGGGAATGAGCAGTTCTTC
TRBJ2-7 TRBV18 - few CASSPWTYEQYF TGTGCCAGCTCTCCCTGGACCTACGAGCAGTACTTC
TRBJ1-1 TRBV6-2/TRBV6-3 - - CASSPQDWANRHTEAFF TGTGCCAGCAGCCCACAGGACTGGGCCAACCGGCACACTGAAGCTTTCTTT
TRBJ1-2 TRBV20-1 TRBD1 many CSARTEDRGGGYTF TGCAGTGCCAGGACCGAGGACAGGGGAGGTGGCTACACCTTC
TRBJ1-1 TRBV28 - few CASSLLQGGGMNTEAFF TGTGCCAGCAGTTTGTTACAGGGCGGGGGCATGAACACTGAAGCTTTCTTT
TRBJ2-7 TRBV29-1 TRBD2 few CSAVSGRAAYEQYF TGCAGCGCCGTGAGCGGGAGGGCCGCCTACGAGCAGTACTTC
TRBJ2-7 TRBV6-1 - many CASSEANPYEQYF TGTGCCAGCAGTGAAGCAAACCCCTACGAGCAGTACTTC
TRBJ2-2 TRBV7-2 - many CASSLGSSAGELFF TGTGCCAGCAGCTTAGGGAGTTCGGCCGGGGAGCTGTTTTTT
TRBJ2-5 TRBV20-1 TRBD2 many CSARGLADQETQYF TGCAGTGCTAGAGGACTAGCGGATCAAGAGACCCAGTACTTC
TRBJ2-2 TRBV27 TRBD2 few CASSFGLAGTGELFF TGTGCCAGCAGTTTCGGGCTAGCGGGAACCGGGGAGCTGTTTTTT
TRBJ2-1 TRBV19 TRBD1 - CASSIDGTGRNEQFF TGTGCCAGTAGTATCGACGGGACAGGTCGGAATGAGCAGTTCTTC
TRBJ1-1 TRBV6-1 - - CASREDGGGYKTEAFF TGTGCCAGCAGAGAGGACGGCGGGGGGTATAAAACTGAAGCTTTCTTT
TRBJ2-1 TRBV15 - - CATSRDPGPHNEQFF TGTGCCACCAGCAGAGACCCGGGACCACACAATGAGCAGTTCTTC
TRBJ2-5 TRBV5-1 TRBD1 - CASSLHRGETQYF TGCGCCAGCAGCTTACACAGGGGTGAGACCCAGTACTTC
TRBJ2-1 TRBV12-3/TRBV12-4 TRBD1 few CASSRDRGRNEQFF TGTGCCAGCTCCCGGGACAGGGGGCGGAATGAGCAGTTCTTC
TRBJ2-1 TRBV11-3 - many CASTPSWASYNEQFF TGTGCCAGCACCCCCTCCTGGGCCTCCTACAATGAGCAGTTCTTC
TRBJ1-2 TRBV12-3/TRBV12-4 TRBD1 many CASKGQGSPNYGYTF TGTGCCAGCAAGGGACAGGGATCTCCTAACTATGGCTACACCTTC
TRBJ1-1 TRBV20-1 - once CSARVGQGTEAFF TGCAGTGCTAGAGTTGGTCAAGGCACTGAAGCTTTCTTT
TRBJ2-7 TRBV20-1 TRBD1 few CSATWTGTAYEQYF TGCAGTGCTACCTGGACAGGGACAGCCTACGAGCAGTACTTC
TRBJ1-4 TRBV6-5 TRBD1 - CASMLTGANEKLFF TGTGCCAGCATGTTGACAGGGGCAAATGAAAAACTGTTTTTT
TRBJ2-5 TRBV20-1 - - CSARDWGHETQYF TGCAGTGCTAGAGATTGGGGGCACGAGACCCAGTACTTC
TRBJ1-1 TRBV4-1 - - CASSLAGVAEAFF TGCGCCAGCAGCCTTGCAGGGGTCGCTGAAGCTTTCTTT
TRBJ1-3 TRBV12-3/TRBV12-4 - - CASSPVGGGRNTIYF TGTGCCAGCAGTCCCGTCGGCGGGGGGAGAAACACCATATATTTT
TRBJ1-1 TRBV7-6 TRBD1 - CASSPGTGGAFF TGTGCCAGCAGCCCCGGGACAGGGGGAGCTTTCTTT
TRBJ2-1 TRBV12-5 - - CASGLPLGSSYNEQFF TGTGCTAGTGGTTTGCCCTTGGGGAGCTCCTACAATGAGCAGTTCTTC
TRBJ1-5 TRBV6-1 TRBD1 few CASSLSDRVSYSNQPQHF TGTGCCAGCAGTTTAAGTGACAGGGTGTCCTATAGCAATCAGCCCCAGCATTTT
TRBJ2-3 TRBV19 TRBD2 - CASSTNPTSKYPDTQYF TGTGCCAGTAGTACTAACCCGACTAGCAAGTATCCAGATACGCAGTATTTT
TRBJ2-3 TRBV5-6 - - CASGDASTDTQYF TGTGCCAGCGGTGATGCTAGCACAGATACGCAGTATTTT
TRBJ2-3 TRBV19 - - CASSGLRDTYTQYF TGTGCCAGCAGCGGGCTGCGGGACACCTATACGCAGTATTTT
TRBJ2-2 TRBV12-3/TRBV12-4 TRBD2 many CASRASGMLRAGELFF TGTGCCAGCAGGGCTAGCGGGATGTTAAGGGCCGGGGAGCTGTTTTTT
TRBJ2-2 TRBV20-1 - few CSARDGGNDAGELFF TGCAGTGCTAGAGACGGAGGGAATGATGCCGGGGAGCTGTTTTTT
TRBJ1-4 TRBV2 - many CASSEPIGQINEKLFF TGTGCCAGCAGTGAACCCATCGGACAGATAAATGAAAAACTGTTTTTT
TRBJ2-1 TRBV29-1 - - CSGHWSNYNEQFF TGCAGCGGCCACTGGTCAAACTACAATGAGCAGTTCTTC
TRBJ2-7 TRBV6-1 - once CASSRFRTHYYEQYF TGTGCCAGCAGTCGCTTCCGGACACATTACTACGAGCAGTACTTC
TRBJ1-4 TRBV7-2 TRBD1 many CASSLAGTGNEKLFF TGTGCCAGCAGCTTAGCGGGGACAGGGAATGAAAAACTGTTTTTT
TRBJ1-1 TRBV7-2 - - CASSLVSTGTNTEAFF TGTGCCAGCAGCTTAGTTTCCACGGGTACGAACACTGAAGCTTTCTTT
TRBJ2-1 TRBV13 TRBD2 - CASSPSAGDSYNEQFF TGTGCCAGCAGCCCCAGCGCGGGGGATTCCTACAATGAGCAGTTCTTC
TRBJ2-3 TRBV2 - many CASSDFLNTDTQYF TGTGCCAGCAGTGACTTTCTTAACACAGATACGCAGTATTTT
TRBJ2-3 TRBV7-9 - many CASSLDATQYF TGTGCCAGCAGCTTAGACGCTACGCAGTATTTT
TRBJ1-1 TRBV2 - many CATIGTAGEAFF TGTGCCACCATCGGGACGGCAGGTGAAGCTTTCTTT
TRBJ2-1 TRBV12-5 - - CASGLVLGQSYNEQFF TGTGCTAGTGGTTTGGTACTAGGCCAGTCCTACAATGAGCAGTTCTTC
TRBJ2-7 TRBV28 TRBD2 - CASSLPTSGRAYEQYF TGTGCCAGCAGTTTACCTACTAGCGGGAGGGCCTACGAGCAGTACTTC
TRBJ1-1 TRBV19 - - CASMGVGNTEAFF TGTGCCAGTATGGGGGTAGGGAACACTGAAGCTTTCTTT
TRBJ2-5 TRBV6-1 - many CASRTHGEGYQETQYF TGTGCCAGCAGAACCCATGGAGAGGGGTACCAAGAGACCCAGTACTTC